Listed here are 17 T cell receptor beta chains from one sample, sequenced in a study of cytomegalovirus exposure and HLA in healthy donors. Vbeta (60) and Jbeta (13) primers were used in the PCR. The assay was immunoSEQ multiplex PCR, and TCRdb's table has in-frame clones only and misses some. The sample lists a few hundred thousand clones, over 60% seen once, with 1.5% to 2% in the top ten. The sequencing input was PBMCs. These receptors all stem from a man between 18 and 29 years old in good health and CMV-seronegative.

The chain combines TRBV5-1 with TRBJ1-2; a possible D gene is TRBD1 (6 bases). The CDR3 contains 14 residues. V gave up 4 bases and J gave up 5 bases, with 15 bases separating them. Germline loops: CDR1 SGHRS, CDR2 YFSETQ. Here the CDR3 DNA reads TGCGCCAGCAGCCCCGGGACATTAGGTTATGGCTACACCTTC. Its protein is CASSPGTLGYGYTF.

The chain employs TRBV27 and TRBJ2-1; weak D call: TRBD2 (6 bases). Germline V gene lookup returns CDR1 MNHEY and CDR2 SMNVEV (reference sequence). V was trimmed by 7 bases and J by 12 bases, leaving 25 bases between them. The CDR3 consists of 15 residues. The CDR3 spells CASTRPGLIPSVQFF. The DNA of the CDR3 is TGTGCCAGCACCCGCCCGGGACTTATCCCTTCTGTGCAGTTCTTC.

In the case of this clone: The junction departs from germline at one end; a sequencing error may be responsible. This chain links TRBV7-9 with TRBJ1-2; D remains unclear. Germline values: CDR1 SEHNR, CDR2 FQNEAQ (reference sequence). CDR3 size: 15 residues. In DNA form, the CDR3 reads TGTTCCAGCAGCTCGCCCGAGGAAGGTTTGCGTGGCTACACCTTC. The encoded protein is CSSSSPEEGLRGYTF.

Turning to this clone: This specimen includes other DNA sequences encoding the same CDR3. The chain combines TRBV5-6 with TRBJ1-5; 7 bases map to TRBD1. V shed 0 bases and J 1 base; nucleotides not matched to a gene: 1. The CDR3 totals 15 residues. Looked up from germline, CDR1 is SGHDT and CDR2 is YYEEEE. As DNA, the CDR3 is TGTGCCAGCAGCTTGGCAGGGGGGAGCAATCAGCCCCAGCATTTT. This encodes CASSLAGGSNQPQHF.

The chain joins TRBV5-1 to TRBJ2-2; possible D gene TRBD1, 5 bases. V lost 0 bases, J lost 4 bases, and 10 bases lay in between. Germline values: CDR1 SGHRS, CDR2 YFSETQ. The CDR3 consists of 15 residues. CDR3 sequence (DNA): TGCGCCAGCAGCTTGGCAGACAGCTTCACCGGGGAGCTGTTTTTT. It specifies CASSLADSFTGELFF.

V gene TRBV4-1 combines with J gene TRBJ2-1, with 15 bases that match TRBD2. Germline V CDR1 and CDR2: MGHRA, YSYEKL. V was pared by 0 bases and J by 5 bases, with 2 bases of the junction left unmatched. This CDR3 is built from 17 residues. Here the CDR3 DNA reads TGCGCCAGCAGCCAAGATGGACTAGCGGGAGGGAACAATGAGCAGTTCTTC. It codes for CASSQDGLAGGNNEQFF.

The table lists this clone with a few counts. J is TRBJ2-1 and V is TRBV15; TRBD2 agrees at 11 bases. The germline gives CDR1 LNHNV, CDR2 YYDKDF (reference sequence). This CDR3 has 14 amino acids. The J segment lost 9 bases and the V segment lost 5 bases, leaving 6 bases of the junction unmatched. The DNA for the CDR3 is TGTGCCACCAGCCGCCAGACTAGCGGGACTGAGCAGTTCTTC. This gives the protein CATSRQTSGTEQFF.

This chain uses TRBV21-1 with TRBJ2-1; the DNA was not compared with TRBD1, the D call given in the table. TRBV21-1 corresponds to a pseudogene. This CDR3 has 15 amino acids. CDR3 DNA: TGTGCCAGCAGCAAAGTAGGGACAGGCGACAATGAGCAGTTCTTC. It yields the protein CASSKVGTGDNEQFF.

The CDR3, as DNA: TGTGCCAGCAGCTTGGAAAGGGGGCTGGGTCAGCCCCAGCATTTT. This translates into CASSLERGLGQPQHF. The genes are TRBV5-5 and TRBJ1-5; 7 bases map to TRBD1. Germline-derived CDR1 and CDR2 are SGHKS and YYEKEE (reference sequence). V gave up 0 bases and J gave up 6 bases; unmatched junction bases: 6. This CDR3 is 15 amino acids long.

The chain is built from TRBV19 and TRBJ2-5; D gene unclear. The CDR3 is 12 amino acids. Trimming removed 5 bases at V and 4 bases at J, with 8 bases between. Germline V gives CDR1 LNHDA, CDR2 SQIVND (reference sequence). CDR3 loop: CASSLLGETQYF. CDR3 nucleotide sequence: TGTGCCAGTAGTCTCCTCGGAGAGACCCAGTACTTC. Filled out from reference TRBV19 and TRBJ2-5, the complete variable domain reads DGGITQSPKYLFRKEGQNVTLSCEQNLNHDAMYWYRQDPGQGLRLIYYSQIVNDFQKGDIAEGYSVSREKKESFPLTVTSAQKNPTAFYLCASSLLGETQYFGPGTRLLVL.

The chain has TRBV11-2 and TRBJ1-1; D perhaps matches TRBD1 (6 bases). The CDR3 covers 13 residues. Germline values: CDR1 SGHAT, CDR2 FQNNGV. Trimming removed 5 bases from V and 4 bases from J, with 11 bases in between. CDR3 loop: CASSTGLGTEAFF. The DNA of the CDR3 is TGTGCCAGCAGCACAGGGTTGGGCACTGAAGCTTTCTTT.

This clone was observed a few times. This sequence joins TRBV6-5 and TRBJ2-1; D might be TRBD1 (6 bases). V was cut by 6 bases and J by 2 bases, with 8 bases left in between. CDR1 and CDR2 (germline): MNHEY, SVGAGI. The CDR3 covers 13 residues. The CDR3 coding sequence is TGTGCCAGCAGCCGGACAGCCTACAATGAGCAGTTCTTC. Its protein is CASSRTAYNEQFF.

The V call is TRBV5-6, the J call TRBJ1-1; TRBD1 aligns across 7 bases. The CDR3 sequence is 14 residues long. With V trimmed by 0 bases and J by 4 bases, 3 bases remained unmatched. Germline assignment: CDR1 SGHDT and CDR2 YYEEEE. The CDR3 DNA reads TGTGCCAGCAGCTTGGGGCAGGGGGTCACTGAAGCTTTCTTT. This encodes CASSLGQGVTEAFF. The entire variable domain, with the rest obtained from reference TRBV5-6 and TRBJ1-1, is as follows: DAGVTQSPTHLIKTRGQQVTLRCSPKSGHDTVSWYQQALGQGPQFIFQYYEEEERQRGNFPDRFSGHQFPNYSSELNVNALLLGDSALYLCASSLGQGVTEAFFGQGTRLTVV.

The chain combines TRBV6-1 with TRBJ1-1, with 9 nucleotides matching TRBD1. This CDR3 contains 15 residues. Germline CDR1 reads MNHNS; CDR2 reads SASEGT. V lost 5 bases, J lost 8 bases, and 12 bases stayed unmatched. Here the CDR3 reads CASSPPRDRASEAFF. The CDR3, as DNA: TGTGCCAGCAGTCCGCCGCGGGACAGGGCTTCCGAAGCTTTCTTT.

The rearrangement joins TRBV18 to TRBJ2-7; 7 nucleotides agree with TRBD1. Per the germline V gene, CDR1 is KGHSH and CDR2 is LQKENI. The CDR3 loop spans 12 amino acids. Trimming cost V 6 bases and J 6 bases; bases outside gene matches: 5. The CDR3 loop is CASSLPGGEQYF. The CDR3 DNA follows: TGTGCCAGCTCGTTACCAGGGGGCGAGCAGTACTTC.

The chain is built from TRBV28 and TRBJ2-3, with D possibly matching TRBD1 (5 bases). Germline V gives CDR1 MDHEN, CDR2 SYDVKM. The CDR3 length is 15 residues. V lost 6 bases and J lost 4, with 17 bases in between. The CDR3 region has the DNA TGTGCCAGCAGCCCTTTTAGGGGCGCAGCAGATACGCAGTATTTT. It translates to CASSPFRGAADTQYF.

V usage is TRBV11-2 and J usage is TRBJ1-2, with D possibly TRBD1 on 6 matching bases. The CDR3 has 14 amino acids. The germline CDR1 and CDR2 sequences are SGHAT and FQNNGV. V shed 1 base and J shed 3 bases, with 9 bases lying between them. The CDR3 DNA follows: TGTGCCAGCAGCTTAGTCCGGACAGACTATGGCTACACCTTC. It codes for CASSLVRTDYGYTF.